This T cell receptor (beta chain) was retrieved from a study of human T cells and chemical hapten exposure. Study as a whole: Alopecia areata, totalis or universalis affected patients, mainly female.

TCRdb ran MiXCR on the RACE reads and lists one entry per CDR3 protein. Of around 150,000 distinct CDR3 sequences in the sample, about a quarter were seen once. Findings and caveats of the study: Expanded TCRs were compared with controls, and the expanded TCRs formed significantly more large CDR3 similarity clusters.

This clonotype has a count of ten or more. Antigen: not known. The germline V and J ends were trimmed by 6 bases and 1 base, with 19 bases remaining between them. The CDR3 runs to 17 residues. From germline, CDR1 is MNHNS and CDR2 SASEGT. The time point denotes: patch test 3, about 24 weeks after DPC sensitization. Treatment in this sample: therapeutic diphenylcyclopropenone sensitization with weekly scalp DPC. Those who donated were patients with alopecia, 18 to 70 years of age, and suitable for DPC. Material: whole blood, obtained in connection with sensitization to the hapten diphenylcyclopropenone (DPC). The clonotype comes from a woman under 30 with alopecia areata. Some clones in this sample may be carry-over from other donors' samples. The rearrangement joins TRBV6-1 to TRBJ1-5; D is possibly TRBD1 (6 bases). CDR3 coding DNA: TGTGCCAGCAGGTTACAGGGTTTGCGCCCCAGCAATCAGCCCCAGCATTTT. It translates to CASRLQGLRPSNQPQHF.